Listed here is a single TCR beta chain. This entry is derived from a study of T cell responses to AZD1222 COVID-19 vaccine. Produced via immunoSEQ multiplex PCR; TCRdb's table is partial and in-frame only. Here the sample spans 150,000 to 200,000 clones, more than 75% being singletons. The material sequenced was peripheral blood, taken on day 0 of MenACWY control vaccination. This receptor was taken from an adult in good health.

CDR3 amino acids: CASSPIRGGTNEQFF. CDR3 coding DNA: TGTGCCAGCAGCCCCATCCGGGGGGGTACCAATGAGCAGTTCTTC. The rearrangement uses TRBV6-2 or TRBV6-3 and TRBJ2-1; TRBD2 agrees at 8 bases. V gave up 6 bases and J gave up 6 bases; unmatched junction bases: 10. This CDR3 region has 15 residues. The germline V gene has CDR1 MNHEY and CDR2 SVGEGT.